These 3 T cell receptor beta chains share one sample of origin, sequenced in a study of blood T cell repertoires in COVID-19. Measured with immunoSEQ multiplex PCR; TCRdb has only the in-frame clones, and not every one. This sample has 110,000 to 150,000 clones, with more than 80% found just once. The sample comprised peripheral blood. Receptors were obtained from a human donor in a cohort sampled during active COVID-19.

The chain has TRBV18 and TRBJ2-3, with D possibly TRBD2 on 6 matching bases. The CDR3 is 16 amino acids. V was trimmed by 3 bases and J by 1 base, leaving 14 bases between them. Germline-derived CDR1 and CDR2 are KGHSH and LQKENI. CDR3 region: CASSPLASGGTDTQYF. CDR3 coding DNA: TGTGCCAGCTCACCGTTGGCCTCGGGGGGCACAGATACGCAGTATTTT.

The chain employs TRBV11-2 and TRBJ1-1; D gene ambiguous. Trimming stripped 2 bases from V and 4 bases from J, with 11 bases between. From germline, CDR1 is SGHAT and CDR2 FQNNGV. This CDR3 spans 14 amino acids. DNA for the CDR3: TGTGCCAGCAGCTTAAGAGACAAATTCACTGAAGCTTTCTTT. Its protein product is CASSLRDKFTEAFF.

The genes are TRBV6-4 and TRBJ1-2; TRBD1 matches 10 bases. J was trimmed by 7 bases and V by 2 bases; bases with no gene match: 4. The CDR3 is 14 amino acids. Germline CDR1 MRHNA, CDR2 SNTAGT. The CDR3 protein is CASSDPRTGGGYTF. The CDR3 nucleotides read TGTGCCAGCAGTGACCCGAGGACAGGGGGTGGCTACACCTTC.